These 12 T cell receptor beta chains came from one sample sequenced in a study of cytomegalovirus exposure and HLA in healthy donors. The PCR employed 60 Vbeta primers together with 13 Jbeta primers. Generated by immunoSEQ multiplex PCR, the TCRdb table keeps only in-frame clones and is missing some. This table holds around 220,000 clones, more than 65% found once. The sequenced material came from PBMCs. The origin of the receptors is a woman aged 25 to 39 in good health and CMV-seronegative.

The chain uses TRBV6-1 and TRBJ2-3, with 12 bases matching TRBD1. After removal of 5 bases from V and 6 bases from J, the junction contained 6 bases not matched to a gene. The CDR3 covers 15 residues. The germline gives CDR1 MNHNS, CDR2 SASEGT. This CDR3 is CASSRSGTGGDTQYF. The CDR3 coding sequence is TGTGCCAGCAGTCGTTCCGGGACAGGGGGCGATACGCAGTATTTT.

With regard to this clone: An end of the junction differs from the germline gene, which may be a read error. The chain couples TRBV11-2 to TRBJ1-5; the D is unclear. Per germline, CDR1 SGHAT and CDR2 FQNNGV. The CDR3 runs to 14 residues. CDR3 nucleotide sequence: TGTGCCAGCAGCTTACAAGGGCCACGGGAGCCCCAGAATTTT. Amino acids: CASSLQGPREPQNF.

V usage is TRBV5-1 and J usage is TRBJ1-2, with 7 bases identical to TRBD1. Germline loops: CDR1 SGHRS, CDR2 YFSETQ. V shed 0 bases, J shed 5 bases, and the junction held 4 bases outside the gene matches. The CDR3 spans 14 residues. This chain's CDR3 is CASSLVTGDYGYTF. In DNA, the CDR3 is TGCGCCAGCAGCTTGGTCACAGGGGATTATGGCTACACCTTC.

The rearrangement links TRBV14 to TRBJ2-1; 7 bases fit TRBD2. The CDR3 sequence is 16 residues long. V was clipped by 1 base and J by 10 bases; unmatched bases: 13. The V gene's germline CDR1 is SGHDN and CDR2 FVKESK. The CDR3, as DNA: TGTGCCAGCAGCCAAGTGGCAGCGGGCGGGAGAAAGGAGCAGTTCTTC. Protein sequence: CASSQVAAGGRKEQFF. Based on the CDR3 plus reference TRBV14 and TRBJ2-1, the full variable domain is EAGVTQFPSHSVIEKGQTVTLRCDPISGHDNLYWYRRVMGKEIKFLLHFVKESKQDESGMPNNRFLAERTGGTYSTLKVQPAELEDSGVYFCASSQVAAGGRKEQFFGPGTRLTVL.

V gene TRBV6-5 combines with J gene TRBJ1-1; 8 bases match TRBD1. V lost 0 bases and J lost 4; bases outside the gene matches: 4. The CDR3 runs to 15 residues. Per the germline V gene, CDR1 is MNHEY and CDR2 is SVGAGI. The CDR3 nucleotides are TGTGCCAGCAGTTACTCCAGTACAGGGGGCACTGAAGCTTTCTTT. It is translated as CASSYSSTGGTEAFF.

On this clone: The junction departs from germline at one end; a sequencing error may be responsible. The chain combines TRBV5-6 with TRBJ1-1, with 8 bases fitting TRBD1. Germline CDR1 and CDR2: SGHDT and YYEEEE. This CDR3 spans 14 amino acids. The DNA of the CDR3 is TGTGCCAGCAGCCGGACAGGGACGAACGCTGAAGCTTTCTTT. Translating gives CASSRTGTNAEAFF.

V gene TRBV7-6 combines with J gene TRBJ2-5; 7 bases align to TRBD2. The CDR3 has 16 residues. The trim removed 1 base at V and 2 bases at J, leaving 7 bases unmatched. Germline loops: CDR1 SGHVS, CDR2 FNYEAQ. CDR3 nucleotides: TGTGCCAGCAGCTTAGAGGGAGGGTGGGTTCAAGAGACCCAGTACTTC. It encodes CASSLEGGWVQETQYF.

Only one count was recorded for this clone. The DNA of the CDR3 is TGTGCCAGCAGCCAATCCCGGACAGGCCCTTATGGCTACACCTTC. Translated, it gives CASSQSRTGPYGYTF. V usage is TRBV4-2 and J usage is TRBJ1-2; 7 nucleotides align to TRBD1. Germline V CDR1 and CDR2: LGHNA, YNFKEQ. V lost 2 bases, J lost 5 bases, and 8 bases stayed unmatched. This CDR3 comprises 15 residues.

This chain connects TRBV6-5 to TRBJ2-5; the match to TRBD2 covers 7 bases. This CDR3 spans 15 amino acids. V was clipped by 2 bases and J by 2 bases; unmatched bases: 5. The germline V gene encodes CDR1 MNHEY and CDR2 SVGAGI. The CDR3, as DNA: TGTGCCAGCAGTTACGGACTAGTCGGGCAAGAGACCCAGTACTTC. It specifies CASSYGLVGQETQYF.

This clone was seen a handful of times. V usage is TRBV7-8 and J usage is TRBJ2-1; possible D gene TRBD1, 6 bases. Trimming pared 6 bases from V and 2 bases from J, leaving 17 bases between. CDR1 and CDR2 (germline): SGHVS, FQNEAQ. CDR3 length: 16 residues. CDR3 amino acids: CASSYATGSTYNEQFF. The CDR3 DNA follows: TGTGCCAGCAGTTACGCTACAGGGTCGACCTACAATGAGCAGTTCTTC.

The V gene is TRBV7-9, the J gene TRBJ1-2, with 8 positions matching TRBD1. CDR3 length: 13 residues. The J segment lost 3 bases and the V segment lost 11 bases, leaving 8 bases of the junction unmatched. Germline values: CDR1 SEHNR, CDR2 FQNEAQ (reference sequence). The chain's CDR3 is CAVRTGIDYGYTF. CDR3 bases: TGTGCCGTCCGGACAGGGATAGACTATGGCTACACCTTC.

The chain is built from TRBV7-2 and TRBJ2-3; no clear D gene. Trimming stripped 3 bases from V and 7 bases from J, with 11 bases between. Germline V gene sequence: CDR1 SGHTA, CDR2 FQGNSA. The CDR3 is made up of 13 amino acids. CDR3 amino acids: CASSLLQDNTQYF. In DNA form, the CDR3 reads TGTGCCAGCAGCTTGCTCCAAGACAATACGCAGTATTTT.